This T cell receptor beta chain was sequenced in a study of shared clonotypes between healthy human individuals. CD45RA-negative memory and CD45RA+ naive subsets were split from the CD4+ cells. Repertoires were generated with immunoSEQ multiplex PCR, while TCRdb's copy carries only in-frame clones and drops some. The sample contains over a million clones, roughly 96% of which appear only once. CDR3 size: 16 residues. CDR1 is LNHDA and CDR2 is SQIVND in the germline V gene (reference sequence). V shed 5 bases and J 2 bases; nucleotides not matched to a gene: 9. The sequenced sample was naive CD4+ T cells sorted from blood. Subset specified: CD45RA+ positively selected. The genes are TRBV19 and TRBJ2-1; 7 nucleotides agree with TRBD2. This TCR was sampled from a man younger than 45 in good health. CDR3 nucleotides: TGTGCCAGTAGTTTTATGGCTAGCGGCACCTACAATGAGCAGTTCTTC. As protein: CASSFMASGTYNEQFF.